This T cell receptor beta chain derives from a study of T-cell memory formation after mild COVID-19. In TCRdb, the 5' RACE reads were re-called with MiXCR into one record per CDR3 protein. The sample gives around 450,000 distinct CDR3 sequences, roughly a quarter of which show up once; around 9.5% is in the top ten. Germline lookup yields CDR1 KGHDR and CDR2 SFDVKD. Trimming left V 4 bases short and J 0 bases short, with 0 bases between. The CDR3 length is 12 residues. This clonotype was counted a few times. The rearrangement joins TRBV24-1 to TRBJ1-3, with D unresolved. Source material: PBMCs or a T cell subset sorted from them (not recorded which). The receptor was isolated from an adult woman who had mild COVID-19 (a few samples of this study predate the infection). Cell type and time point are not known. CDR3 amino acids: CATSDSGNTIYF. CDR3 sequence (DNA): TGTGCCACCAGTGACTCTGGAAACACCATATATTTT.